The T cell receptor beta chain described here comes from a study of blood T cell repertoires in COVID-19. Turning to the study itself: T cells, B-cell-depleted T cells, or PBMCs supplied cDNA or gDNA.

Recovered status in Cohort 3 required two negative PCRs, clearance, or symptom resolution. Original processing methods: For nucleated cells, counts were estimated from reference gene primer amplification. The protocol was immunoSEQ multiplex PCR, while the TCRdb copy is restricted to in-frame clones and leaves out a portion. The D gene and trimming were derived from the DNA, and the V and J assignments and clone size from that table. The sample lists approximately 230,000 clones, roughly four fifths occurring once. The CDR3 is 14 amino acids. CDR1 and CDR2 (germline): SGHRS, YFSETQ. V was pared by 2 bases and J by 4 bases, with 4 bases of the junction left unmatched.

V is TRBV5-1 and J is TRBJ1-2; 8 bases map to TRBD1. This receptor was identified in a man aged 35-49 years who had recovered from COVID-19. Source material: PBMCs or T cells enriched from blood (not recorded which). CDR3 DNA: TGCGCCAGCAGCTTATCGGACAGGGTCTATGGCTACACCTTC. Residues: CASSLSDRVYGYTF.